The rows below give T cell receptor beta chains drawn from one sample of a study of neoadjuvant anti-PD-1 for oral cavity cancer. Clones were read by immunoSEQ multiplex PCR, and TCRdb kept only the in-frame ones, dropping some. The sample yields some 22,000 clones, around a quarter seen once. Here the sequenced sample was tumor tissue, taken after nivolumab (anti-PD-1) treatment. The receptor source for this set is a person aged 35-79 years with oral cavity squamous cell carcinoma. Each CDR3 is given with its conserved first and last residue. The order of the fields is CDR3 length, D gene, clone size, J gene, V gene, CDR3 DNA, CDR3 protein. A D gene is named only where the DNA matches it firmly. Not every row has a clone size; where given, it reads once, few, many or a size class.

>13|-|-|TRBJ2-7|TRBV6-5
TGTGCCAGCTCCAGCCCCGGGACCTACGAGCAGTACTTC
CASSSPGTYEQYF
>12|-|-|TRBJ2-3|TRBV27
TGTGCCAGCAGGACATACACAGATACGCAGTATTTT
CASRTYTDTQYF
>16|-|few|TRBJ1-6|TRBV9
TGTGCCAGCAGCGCTCCACCAAGGGGGGGAGATTCACCCCTCCACTTT
CASSAPPRGGDSPLHF
>15|TRBD1|-|TRBJ1-1|TRBV19
TGTGCCAGTATACCCTTCGGACAGGGGGGCACTGAAGCTTTCTTT
CASIPFGQGGTEAFF
>16|-|-|TRBJ2-7|TRBV2
TGTGCCAGCAGTGAATCAATAAATTCACTAGTCTACGAGCAGTACTTC
CASSESINSLVYEQYF
>16|TRBD1|-|TRBJ2-3|TRBV7-8
TGTGCCAGCAGCGGACCGGGACAGGGGGCGTCAGATACGCAGTATTTT
CASSGPGQGASDTQYF
>14|-|once|TRBJ1-4|TRBV28
TGTGCCACTAACCTACAGGGTGTAGATGAAAAACTGTTTTTT
CATNLQGVDEKLFF
>13|-|-|TRBJ1-2|TRBV5-1
TGCGCCAGCAGCTTGGCAGGGTCTGATGGCTACACCTTC
CASSLAGSDGYTF
>15|-|-|TRBJ1-5|TRBV5-6
TGTGCCAGCAGCTTGGGTACCGGGAGCAATCAGCCCCAGCATTTT
CASSLGTGSNQPQHF
>18|TRBD2|few|TRBJ2-3|TRBV7-3
TGTGCCAGCAGCTTAGATTCGACTAGCGGGAGGAAGGCAGATACGCAGTATTTT
CASSLDSTSGRKADTQYF
>13|-|few|TRBJ1-1|TRBV6-5
TGTGCCAGCAGTCGTAAGGGGAACACTGAAGCTTTCTTT
CASSRKGNTEAFF
>15|-|-|TRBJ1-1|TRBV5-6
TGTGCCAGCCTAAACTCCAAAACAGGGTTCTCTGAAGCTTTCTTT
CASLNSKTGFSEAFF
>15|TRBD1|-|TRBJ1-1|TRBV19
TGTGCCAGTAGTGCAAAGGTTACAGGGGGCACTGAAGCTTTCTTT
CASSAKVTGGTEAFF
>15|-|few|TRBJ2-1|TRBV4-2
TGTGCCAGCAGCCAAGATATAGGGGGCTACAATGAGCAGTTCTTC
CASSQDIGGYNEQFF
>14|TRBD1|-|TRBJ2-7|TRBV5-1
TGCGCCAGCAGCTCGGGACAGGGGGTTTTCGAGCAGTACTTC
CASSSGQGVFEQYF
>14|-|-|TRBJ1-2|TRBV7-3
TGTGCCAGCAGCTTAAGGGGGAAGGGAGATGGCTACACCTTC
CASSLRGKGDGYTF
>15|-|few|TRBJ1-3|TRBV15
TGTGCCACCAGCAGCGTGAGGGGTTCGGGAAACACCATATATTTT
CATSSVRGSGNTIYF
>14|-|few|TRBJ1-2|TRBV25-1
TGTGCCAGCAGTGAATATTGGCACTACTATGGCTACACCTTC
CASSEYWHYYGYTF
>14|-|-|TRBJ1-6|TRBV6-4
TGTGCCAGCAGCGAGGACAGTAGTAATTCACCCCTCCACTTT
CASSEDSSNSPLHF
>13|-|-|TRBJ2-3|TRBV19
TGTGCCAGTAGTACCCGCTCCTCTCATACGCAGTATTTT
CASSTRSSHTQYF
>15|-|few|TRBJ1-5|TRBV30
TGTGCCTGGAGTCAGAGGGGCACGCTCAATCAGCCCCAGCATTTT
CAWSQRGTLNQPQHF
>15|-|many|TRBJ2-2|TRBV18
TGTGCCAGCTCACCACTGCGGGGAGAAACCGGGGAGCTGTTTTTT
CASSPLRGETGELFF
>14|-|-|TRBJ1-2|TRBV4-1
TGCGCCAGCAGCCTCGTAGGGGGAGCAGATGGCTACACCTTC
CASSLVGGADGYTF
>14|-|medium-sized|TRBJ1-5|TRBV2
TGTGCCAGCAGTGGGCAGGGTCGCAATCAGCCCCAGCATTTT
CASSGQGRNQPQHF
>17|-|few|TRBJ1-3|TRBV28
TGTGCCAGCAGTCCCGCCCGGGGGGCGAGCTCTGGAAACACCATATATTTT
CASSPARGASSGNTIYF
>13|-|-|TRBJ1-2|TRBV30
TGTGCCTGGAGTGGCCAGGGCTTCTATGGCTACACCTTC
CAWSGQGFYGYTF
>18|-|-|TRBJ2-2|TRBV15
TGTGCCACCAGCAGAGATGGGTTCGGGCAAGCGAACACCGGGGAGCTGTTTTTT
CATSRDGFGQANTGELFF
>12|-|many|TRBJ1-2|TRBV19
TGTGCCACCCGGACAGACCGCTACGGCTACACCTTC
CATRTDRYGYTF
>14|-|-|TRBJ1-1|TRBV19
TGTGCCAGTAGTGAACAGGCTCGAAACACTGAAGCTTTCTTT
CASSEQARNTEAFF
>12|TRBD2|-|TRBJ2-1|TRBV4-2
TGTGCCAGCAGCCAAGAGGGGACTAGCCTGTTCTTC
CASSQEGTSLFF
>16|TRBD2|many|TRBJ2-1|TRBV4-1
TGCGCCAGCAGCCCACTGAGCGGGAGCTCCTACAATGAGCAGTTCTTC
CASSPLSGSSYNEQFF
>13|-|few|TRBJ1-4|TRBV11-2
TGTGCCAGCAGCTTAGGTACGGCAGCGGGACTGTTTTTT
CASSLGTAAGLFF
>16|TRBD2|-|TRBJ2-2|TRBV23-1
TGCGCCAGCAGTCAATCCGCTAGCGGAAACACCGGGGAGCTGTTTTTT
CASSQSASGNTGELFF
>13|-|-|TRBJ2-4|TRBV19
TGTGCCAGTAGTATGCAGCCCAAAAACATTCAGTACTTC
CASSMQPKNIQYF
>13|-|-|TRBJ2-2|TRBV5-1
TGCGCCAGCAGCTTGTCGTACACCGGGGAGCTGTTTTTT
CASSLSYTGELFF
>14|TRBD1|many|TRBJ2-5|TRBV29-1
TGCAGCGTCGCGGGACAGGGGGTCCGGGAGACCCAGTACTTC
CSVAGQGVRETQYF
>15|TRBD1|once|TRBJ1-2|TRBV9
TGTGCCAGCAGCCCAGGGGACAGCCTCTCCTATGGCTACACCTTC
CASSPGDSLSYGYTF
>15|-|many|TRBJ2-2|TRBV11-3
TGTGCCAGCAGCTTTGGGGACGGGAACACCGGGGAGCTGTTTTTT
CASSFGDGNTGELFF
>18|-|few|TRBJ1-2|TRBV7-8
TGTGCCAGCAGCTTAGTCGTTCGAGGACACCTACCCGGCTATGGCTACACCTTC
CASSLVVRGHLPGYGYTF
>14|-|-|TRBJ2-3|TRBV6-1
TGTGCCAGCACCGAGGGCCAGGGCCCAGATACGCAGTATTTT
CASTEGQGPDTQYF
>13|-|many|TRBJ2-3|TRBV10-3
TGTGCCACAGGAACCGTAGGAGCAGATACGCAGTATTTT
CATGTVGADTQYF
>13|-|medium-sized|TRBJ1-1|TRBV15
TGTGCCACCAGCAGAGATGTGAGCACTGAAGCTTTCTTT
CATSRDVSTEAFF
>16|TRBD2|-|TRBJ2-3|TRBV5-1
TGCGCCAGCAGCTACAACCCTAGCGGAAGCACAGATACGCAGTATTTT
CASSYNPSGSTDTQYF
>15|TRBD1|few|TRBJ2-5|TRBV6-5
TGTGCCAGCAGTTACGGCACAGGGGGTTGGGAGACCCAGTACTTC
CASSYGTGGWETQYF
>13|-|few|TRBJ2-6|TRBV28
TGTGCCAGCATCGGGGGAGGGGCCAACGTCCTGACTTTC
CASIGGGANVLTF
>16|TRBD2|-|TRBJ2-3|TRBV11-2
TGTGCCAGCAGCTCAACCCTTAGCGGGGGCACAGATACGCAGTATTTT
CASSSTLSGGTDTQYF
>14|-|-|TRBJ2-5|TRBV28
TGTGCCAGCAGCCCCGGGACATACCAAGAGACCCAGTACTTC
CASSPGTYQETQYF
>15|-|-|TRBJ1-4|TRBV27
TGTGCCAGCAGTGGGCAGGGGACCGTTAATGAAAAACTGTTTTTT
CASSGQGTVNEKLFF
>17|-|medium-sized|TRBJ1-3|TRBV7-6
TGTGCCAGCAGCCAGGGCGCTAGGCCCGTCTCTGGAAACACCATATATTTT
CASSQGARPVSGNTIYF
>15|TRBD1|-|TRBJ2-5|TRBV5-1
TGCGCCAGCAGCCAGCGGACAGGGGGCCAAGAGACCCAGTACTTC
CASSQRTGGQETQYF
>14|-|few|TRBJ2-7|TRBV11-2
TGTGCCAGCAGCTTAGGCCCTAGCTCCTACGAGCAGTACTTC
CASSLGPSSYEQYF